The 25 T cell receptor beta chains given below trace back to one sample, sequenced in a study of cytomegalovirus exposure and HLA in healthy donors. With 60 Vbeta and 13 Jbeta primers, the PCR was carried out. Sequencing used immunoSEQ multiplex PCR; TCRdb keeps in-frame clones, though not all of them. The table has fewer than 200,000 clones, approximately 85% seen once. The material sequenced was PBMCs. The source is a girl aged 2-15 years in good health and CMV-seropositive.

The chain carries TRBV5-1 and TRBJ1-1; TRBD1 might be the D (5 bases). The CDR3 consists of 12 residues. V dropped 2 bases and J dropped 9 bases, with 11 bases sitting between them. Germline CDR1 and CDR2: SGHRS and YFSETQ. The CDR3 DNA follows: TGCGCCAGCAGCTTTAACGCAGGGCAAGCTTTCTTT. It yields the protein CASSFNAGQAFF.

Comments on this clone: A read error may produce the germline difference seen at one junction end. The chain recombines TRBV9 with TRBJ2-7; D may be TRBD2 (6 bases). The CDR3 spans 12 residues. The V gene's germline CDR1 is SGDLS and CDR2 YYNGEE. Here the CDR3 DNA reads TGTGCCAGCAGCGACTTGACTAGAACTTTGCACTTC. As protein: CASSDLTRTLHF. Full variable domain (outside the CDR3, taken from reference TRBV9 and TRBJ2-7): DSGVTQTPKHLITATGQRVTLRCSPRSGDLSVYWYQQSLDQGLQFLIQYYNGEERAKGNILERFSAQQFPDLHSELNLSSLELGDSALYFCASSDLTRTLHFGPGTRLTVT.

The V gene is TRBV4-1, the J gene TRBJ2-3; 11 bases fit TRBD1. J gave up 4 bases and V 5 bases, and 8 bases lay outside the gene matches. The CDR3 loop spans 16 amino acids. Looked up from germline, CDR1 is MGHRA and CDR2 is YSYEKL. Written as DNA, the CDR3 is TGCGCCAGCAGCAGGCCCGGGACAGGGGGGGCAGATACGCAGTATTTT. Amino acid sequence: CASSRPGTGGADTQYF.

The chain is built from TRBV6-4 and TRBJ2-1; TRBD2 aligns across 12 bases. Germline CDR1 MRHNA, CDR2 SNTAGT. The CDR3 spans 15 residues. V shed 4 bases, J shed 6 bases, and the junction held 4 bases outside the gene matches. CDR3 DNA sequence: TGTGCCAGCAGTGTAGCACTAGCGGGAGGCAATGAGCAGTTCTTC. Encoded protein: CASSVALAGGNEQFF.

This clone was observed a single time. This chain connects TRBV5-1 to TRBJ1-4; perhaps TRBD1 as D (6 bases). There are 13 residues in the CDR3. Germline loops: CDR1 SGHRS, CDR2 YFSETQ. Trimming took 2 bases from V and 10 from J, leaving 12 bases between them. This CDR3 is CASSFADRRKLFF. DNA for the CDR3: TGCGCCAGCAGCTTCGCTGACAGGCGAAAACTGTTTTTT.

This chain uses TRBV19 with TRBJ1-5; the D gene is possibly TRBD1 (5 bases). CDR1 and CDR2 from the germline V gene are LNHDA and SQIVND (reference sequence). V was trimmed by 5 bases and J by 0 bases, leaving 17 bases between them. CDR3 length: 17 residues. This CDR3 reads CASSVGRQQYSNQPQHF. CDR3 sequence (DNA): TGTGCCAGTAGTGTAGGACGACAGCAGTATAGCAATCAGCCCCAGCATTTT.

The chain couples TRBV30 to TRBJ2-4, with a weak D call TRBD2 (5 bases). Trimming left V 1 base short and J 5 bases short, with 6 bases between. The length of the CDR3 is 12 residues. The germline gives CDR1 GTSNPN, CDR2 SVGIG (reference sequence). The CDR3, as DNA: TGTGCCTGGAGTGGGCGGGAAAACATTCAGTACTTC. Translation: CAWSGRENIQYF.

The rearrangement joins TRBV9 to TRBJ2-6, with 10 bases matching TRBD2. Germline values: CDR1 SGDLS, CDR2 YYNGEE. Losses at the gene ends were 0 bases for V and 2 bases for J; bases not matched to a gene: 5. The CDR3 is made up of 18 amino acids. CDR3 amino acids: CASSVASGRNPGANVLTF. CDR3 coding DNA: TGTGCCAGCAGCGTAGCTAGCGGGAGAAACCCTGGGGCCAACGTCCTGACTTTC.

The J gene is TRBJ2-1, the V gene TRBV5-4, with 10 bases identical to TRBD1. The CDR3 spans 16 residues. The V segment lost 4 bases and the J segment 4 bases; nucleotides outside the gene matches: 8. Germline V gene data show CDR1 as SGHNT and CDR2 as YYREEE (reference sequence). Written as DNA, the CDR3 is TGTGCCAGCAGCCCCGGGACAGGGGCCCTTTACAATGAGCAGTTCTTC. This encodes CASSPGTGALYNEQFF.

The chain joins TRBV13 to TRBJ1-1, with D possibly matching TRBD1 (5 bases). The germline V gene has CDR1 PRHDT and CDR2 FYEKMQ (reference sequence). This CDR3 has 12 amino acids. Trimming removed 6 bases at V and 4 bases at J, with 9 bases between. The CDR3 coding sequence is TGTGCCAGCAGTCCTAGGGGCACTGAAGCTTTCTTT. It codes for CASSPRGTEAFF.

This chain connects TRBV30 to TRBJ2-7, with TRBD2 matching 11 bases. Trimming took 2 bases from V and 6 from J; bases not matched to a gene: 12. The CDR3 runs to 16 residues. Looked up from germline, CDR1 is GTSNPN and CDR2 is SVGIG (reference sequence). As DNA, the CDR3 is TGTGCCTGGAGTTCCCCCGGGACTAGCGGTCCTGGCGAGCAGTACTTC. Its protein is CAWSSPGTSGPGEQYF.

The chain combines TRBV6-1 with TRBJ2-7; D possibly corresponds to TRBD1 (6 bases). The CDR3 has 14 amino acids. V lost 5 bases and J 1 base, leaving 12 bases between the germline ends. The germline V gene has CDR1 MNHNS and CDR2 SASEGT. The CDR3, as DNA: TGTGCCAGCAGTAGACAGGCCAAATCCTACGAGCAGTACTTC. This translates into CASSRQAKSYEQYF.

The chain is built from TRBV7-9 and TRBJ2-2; 9 nucleotides align to TRBD2. CDR3 length: 18 amino acids. The trim removed 5 bases at V and 2 bases at J, leaving 12 bases unmatched. Germline V gene sequence: CDR1 SEHNR, CDR2 FQNEAQ (reference sequence). CDR3 DNA sequence: TGTGCCAGCAGCCTACGCGGGGGGCTAGCGGGAAACACCGGGGAGCTGTTTTTT. Residues: CASSLRGGLAGNTGELFF.

CDR3 sequence: CASNRLAGVGEQYF. The CDR3 DNA sequence: TGTGCCAGCAACAGACTAGCGGGAGTCGGGGAGCAGTACTTC. V gene TRBV6-1 combines with J gene TRBJ2-7, with 12 bases matching TRBD2. Germline V gene lookup returns CDR1 MNHNS and CDR2 SASEGT. This CDR3 has 14 residues. V shed 7 bases, J shed 7 bases, and the junction held 8 bases outside the gene matches.

This clone appeared a single time. The genes are TRBV28 and TRBJ1-2; TRBD1 matches at 9 bases. Per the germline V gene, CDR1 is MDHEN and CDR2 is SYDVKM. The CDR3 consists of 15 residues. With 5 bases clipped from V and 4 bases from J, the junction kept 8 bases outside the gene matches. The CDR3: CASSLTGGTFYGYTF. In nucleotides, the CDR3 is TGTGCCAGCAGTCTCACAGGGGGCACCTTCTATGGCTACACCTTC.

The gene calls are TRBV18 and TRBJ1-5; 7 bases line up with TRBD1. The V gene's germline CDR1 is KGHSH and CDR2 LQKENI. Losses at the gene ends were 3 bases for V and 1 base for J; bases not matched to a gene: 3. The CDR3 covers 15 residues. CDR3 bases: TGTGCCAGCTCACCGTTACAGGGGAGCAATCAGCCCCAGCATTTT. Its protein product is CASSPLQGSNQPQHF. Full variable domain (rest looked up from reference TRBV18 and TRBJ1-5): NAGVMQNPRHLVRRRGQEARLRCSPMKGHSHVYWYRQLPEEGLKFMVYLQKENIIDESGMPKERFSAEFPKEGPSILRIQQVVRGDSAAYFCASSPLQGSNQPQHFGDGTRLSIL.

In this sample, this clone turned up a few times. V and J are TRBV4-1 and TRBJ1-1, with a tentative D call TRBD1 (6 bases). Trimming removed 4 bases at V and 9 bases at J, with 15 bases between. The V gene's germline CDR1 is MGHRA and CDR2 YSYEKL. CDR3 length: 13 amino acids. The CDR3 region has the DNA TGCGCCAGCAGCCTAACAGGGAGCGTTAAAGCTTTCTTT. Its translation: CASSLTGSVKAFF.

The chain joins TRBV18 to TRBJ1-1, with D maybe TRBD1 (6 bases). Germline V lookup: CDR1 KGHSH, CDR2 LQKENI. This CDR3 is 14 amino acids long. V lost 2 bases and J lost 4, with 11 bases in between. CDR3 residues: CASSPGGRGTEAFF. For the CDR3, the DNA is TGTGCCAGCTCACCAGGGGGCCGGGGCACTGAAGCTTTCTTT.

This clone came up once. This chain connects TRBV11-2 to TRBJ2-7, with a possible D match to TRBD1 (6 bases). Germline CDR1 is SGHAT and CDR2 is FQNNGV. Deletions cut 5 bases from V and 3 bases from J, with 11 bases between. This CDR3 comprises 13 residues. CDR3 loop: CASSLDRFYEQYF. The CDR3, as DNA: TGTGCCAGCAGCCTCGACAGGTTCTACGAGCAGTACTTC.

The V call is TRBV6-5, the J call TRBJ1-4; 8 bases are shared with TRBD1. Germline CDR1 reads MNHEY; CDR2 reads SVGAGI. The CDR3 has 16 residues. J was trimmed by 7 bases and V by 2 bases; bases with no gene match: 9. Here the CDR3 reads CASSYPNQGAGEKLFF. In nucleotides, the CDR3 is TGTGCCAGCAGTTACCCGAATCAGGGGGCGGGTGAAAAACTGTTTTTT.

The J gene is TRBJ1-2, the V gene TRBV5-1; possibly TRBD1 for D (5 bases). Germline V CDR1 and CDR2: SGHRS, YFSETQ. CDR3 length: 14 amino acids. V was pared by 0 bases and J by 4 bases, with 10 bases between. CDR3 region: CASSLESGIYGYTF. In nucleotides, the CDR3 is TGCGCCAGCAGCTTGGAGTCAGGGATCTATGGCTACACCTTC.

This chain uses TRBV28 with TRBJ1-1; unclear D gene. The CDR3 contains 12 residues. The germline V and J ends were trimmed by 5 bases and 11 bases, with 15 bases remaining between them. Germline loops: CDR1 MDHEN, CDR2 SYDVKM. This chain's CDR3 is CASSPPTDRAFF. In DNA, the CDR3 is TGTGCCAGCAGTCCTCCTACAGATAGGGCTTTCTTT.

The genes are TRBV6-6 and TRBJ2-1, with 7 positions matching TRBD2. Trimming cost V 6 bases and J 3 bases; bases outside gene matches: 8. Germline CDR1 MNHNY, CDR2 SVGAGI (reference sequence). The CDR3 is made up of 15 amino acids. Written as DNA, the CDR3 is TGTGCCAGCAGCGCTAATGGCGGGGGCTACAATGAGCAGTTCTTC. Translated: CASSANGGGYNEQFF.

This chain links TRBV19 with TRBJ2-7, with 7 bases lining up with TRBD2. This CDR3 comprises 16 residues. V dropped 5 bases and J dropped 4; count of bases not matched to a gene: 14. In germline, CDR1 is LNHDA, CDR2 SQIVND (reference sequence). CDR3 amino acids: CASSHRGDSSTYEQYF. The CDR3 DNA follows: TGTGCCAGTAGTCACCGGGGGGACTCATCGACTTACGAGCAGTACTTC.

V usage is TRBV30 and J usage is TRBJ2-7; no definite D call. The CDR3 extends over 15 amino acids. Germline V gives CDR1 GTSNPN, CDR2 SVGIG (reference sequence). Between the trimmed V and J ends, which lost 3 bases and 6 bases, there was a span of 21 bases. As DNA, the CDR3 is TGTGCCTGGAGGTATGAGACCCCCAGGTTGAGCGAGCAGTACTTC. Protein product: CAWRYETPRLSEQYF.